These 14 T cell receptor beta chains share one sample of origin, sequenced in a study of breast tumors, draining lymph nodes, adjacent tissues. Breast cancer patients provided tissue from their axillary draining lymph nodes. TCRdb redid the calling of the multiplex PCR reads with MiXCR, one entry per CDR3 protein. The table shows 100,000 or so distinct CDR3 sequences, with 21% occurring only once. The sequencing input was axillary lymph node tissue. These receptor sequences come from a female donor with breast cancer. Some clones in this sample may be carry-over from other donors' samples.

This clonotype was detected ten times or more. The rearrangement joins TRBV6-6 to TRBJ2-7, with D possibly being TRBD1 (6 bases). CDR3 length: 15 residues. Germline V gene data show CDR1 as MNHNY and CDR2 as SVGAGI (reference sequence). Trimming removed 0 bases at V and 1 base at J, with 10 bases between. In DNA, the CDR3 is TGTGCCAGCAGTTACTCCTGGGGGCTGTCCTACGAGCAGTACTTC. Protein: CASSYSWGLSYEQYF.

This clonotype was found many times. The V and J genes are TRBV6-2 or TRBV6-3 and TRBJ2-5; a possible D gene is TRBD2 (6 bases). V lost 0 bases and J lost 2, with 10 bases in between. In germline, CDR1 is MNHEY, CDR2 SVGEGT. The CDR3 is made up of 15 amino acids. CDR3 nucleotide sequence: TGTGCCAGCAGTTACTCGAGTCTAGCGCAAGAGACCCAGTACTTC. It yields the protein CASSYSSLAQETQYF.

This clonotype was recorded once. A single base separates this from a much larger clone, so it may be a read error. Here the CDR3 DNA reads TGTGCCAGCAGCCAAGGGACAGTTAGCAGTCAGCCCCAGCATTTT. It codes for CASSQGTVSSQPQHF. The gene calls are TRBV4-2 and TRBJ1-5; a possible D gene is TRBD1 (6 bases). This CDR3 is 15 amino acids long. Per germline, CDR1 LGHNA and CDR2 YNFKEQ.

Only a few counts were recorded for this clonotype. The chain uses TRBV3-1 and TRBJ2-7; TRBD2 agrees at 9 bases. V lost 0 bases, J lost 0 bases, and 12 bases stayed unmatched. The CDR3 has 19 residues. CDR1 LGHDT and CDR2 YNNKEL come from the germline V gene (reference sequence). This chain's CDR3 is CASSQDWLQRGASSYEQYF. CDR3 in DNA: TGTGCCAGCAGCCAAGATTGGCTTCAGCGGGGGGCCAGCTCCTACGAGCAGTACTTC.

This clonotype was recorded many times. CDR3 region: CSAQDTGLANTGELFF. CDR3 sequence (DNA): TGCAGTGCTCAAGACACGGGACTAGCGAACACCGGGGAGCTGTTTTTT. The chain links TRBV20-1 to TRBJ2-2; 8 positions match TRBD2. Germline CDR1 reads DFQATT; CDR2 reads SNEGSKA (reference sequence). V lost 5 bases to trimming and J lost 0 bases; unmatched junction nucleotides: 8. This CDR3 region has 16 residues.

The chain has TRBV2 and TRBJ1-2, with TRBD1 as a possible D gene (6 bases). Germline-derived CDR1 and CDR2 are SNHLY and FYNNEI. There are 16 residues in the CDR3. V lost 4 bases and J lost 4, with 19 bases in between. Here the CDR3 reads CASSGQIQGWSYGYTF. The CDR3 DNA is TGTGCCAGCAGTGGTCAAATACAGGGATGGAGCTATGGCTACACCTTC.

Many counts were recorded for this clonotype. The chain carries TRBV2 and TRBJ1-3, with 8 bases identical to TRBD1. Germline CDR1 reads SNHLY; CDR2 reads FYNNEI. This CDR3 spans 16 amino acids. Unmatched junction bases numbered 8, after V lost 7 bases and J lost 0 bases. CDR3 region: CASKQGGVYSGNTIYF. The CDR3 nucleotides read TGTGCCAGCAAACAGGGGGGAGTATACTCTGGAAACACCATATATTTT.

This clonotype was picked up one time. Just one base apart from a much larger clone, this may be a read error. The gene calls are TRBV20-1 and TRBJ2-7, with TRBD2 matching 7 bases. The germline V gene has CDR1 DFQATT and CDR2 SNEGSKA (reference sequence). The CDR3 sequence is 16 residues long. Trimming cost V 1 base and J 1 base; bases outside gene matches: 10. The DNA for the CDR3 is TGCAGTGCTAGAGGGGGGGGGGTGTGGTATTCCTACGAGCAGTACTTC. The encoded protein is CSARGGGVWYSYEQYF.

This clonotype has at least ten counts. The chain recombines TRBV20-1 with TRBJ1-4; 12 bases agree with TRBD1. Germline V gene data show CDR1 as DFQATT and CDR2 as SNEGSKA (reference sequence). Trimming cost V 3 bases and J 3 bases; bases outside gene matches: 5. The CDR3 extends over 16 amino acids. CDR3 sequence: CSARGQGALANEKLFF. The CDR3 DNA reads TGCAGTGCTAGGGGACAGGGGGCGTTGGCTAATGAAAAACTGTTTTTT.

This clonotype was seen many times. V usage is TRBV7-9 and J usage is TRBJ2-5, with 9 bases identical to TRBD1. Germline V gene sequence: CDR1 SEHNR, CDR2 FQNEAQ (reference sequence). The CDR3 consists of 16 residues. With V trimmed by 4 bases and J by 5 bases, 11 bases remained unmatched. The DNA of the CDR3 is TGTGCCAGCAGCTCCAATCAACAGGGGGCGAGCGAGACCCAGTACTTC. The encoded protein is CASSSNQQGASETQYF.

Regarding this clonotype: A much larger clone differs by one base, so this may be a read error. The rearrangement uses TRBV28 and TRBJ2-7; 8 nucleotides line up with TRBD1. J gave up 6 bases and V 8 bases, and 6 bases lay outside the gene matches. Germline-derived CDR1 and CDR2 are MDHEN and SYDVKM. CDR3 length: 12 residues. The DNA for the CDR3 is TGTGCCAGCGAGGCAGGGGGCCTCGAGCAGTACTTC. This codes for CASEAGGLEQYF.

This clonotype was counted many times. V usage is TRBV7-8 and J usage is TRBJ1-6; D is unresolved. Germline values: CDR1 SGHVS, CDR2 FQNEAQ. The CDR3 extends over 13 amino acids. V lost 1 base and J 5 bases, leaving 3 bases between the germline ends. As DNA, the CDR3 is TGTGCCAGCAGCTTAGTTCATAATTCACCCCTCCACTTT. Its protein product is CASSLVHNSPLHF.

Worth noting for this clonotype: A much larger clone lies one base from this, so it may be a read error. The CDR3 nucleotides are TGTGCCAGCAGTGAAGTTCGGGGGGCACGCCCCAATGAAAAACTGTTTTTT. The encoded protein is CASSEVRGARPNEKLFF. V usage is TRBV2 and J usage is TRBJ1-4; tentative D call: TRBD1 (6 bases). This CDR3 comprises 17 residues. Germline V gives CDR1 SNHLY, CDR2 FYNNEI. The V gene lost 1 base and the J gene lost 5 bases, with 17 bases spanning the gap.

This rearrangement joins TRBV6-5 to TRBJ2-1, with D maybe TRBD2 (5 bases). The CDR3 runs 14 residues. Per germline, CDR1 MNHEY and CDR2 SVGAGI. V was pared by 0 bases and J by 7 bases, with 10 bases between. CDR3 protein: CASSYSGGENEQFF. CDR3 DNA: TGTGCCAGCAGTTACTCTGGTGGGGAGAATGAGCAGTTCTTC.